This is a list of T cell receptor beta chains from one sample in a study of CD8 T cells in ankylosing spondylitis. TCRdb reprocessed the 5' RACE reads via MiXCR and lists one record per CDR3 protein. The profile shows around 480,000 distinct CDR3 sequences, roughly 15% of them singletons. Material for sequencing was blood, either unsorted or a sorted T cell fraction (not recorded which). These TCRs come from a male donor with ankylosing spondylitis. Each CDR3 is given with its conserved first and last residue. A D gene is named only where the DNA matches it firmly. Rows may omit the clone size; those that give it use once, few, many or a size class.

few NA TRBJ2-1 TRBV7-9 TGTGCCAGCGAGCTTAGACGCCCGGGACTGCCTCGTGGTGAGCAGTTCTTC CASELRRPGLPRGEQFF
many TRBD2 TRBJ2-1 TRBV5-1 TGCGCCAGCAGCTTGTTAAGCGGGAGTAACAATGAGCAGTTCTTC CASSLLSGSNNEQFF
many TRBD2 TRBJ2-1 TRBV20-1 TGCAGTGCTAGAGACCGCCCGACTAGCGGGGCTTACAATGAGCAGTTCTTC CSARDRPTSGAYNEQFF
few NA TRBJ2-6 TRBV20-1 TGCAGTGCTCTTAGGTCTGGGGCCAACGTCCTGACTTTC CSALRSGANVLTF
NA NA TRBJ2-1 TRBV28 TGTGCCAGCAGCAGCCGGGTACAGAACAATGAGCAGTTCTTC CASSSRVQNNEQFF
NA NA TRBJ2-5 TRBV11-2 TGTGCCAGCAGCCATTGGCGGTGGGCAACTAGTTTGGAGGGTCAAGAGACCCAGTACTTC CASSHWRWATSLEGQETQYF
many TRBD2 TRBJ2-1 TRBV20-1 TGCAGTGCTAGGGGTAGCGGGATCTACAATGAGCAGTTCTTC CSARGSGIYNEQFF
few NA TRBJ1-4 TRBV7-6 TGTGCCAGCAGCTTAACAGGGCAGGGTAGTGAAAAACTGTTTTTT CASSLTGQGSEKLFF
NA NA TRBJ1-1 TRBV2 TGTGCCAGCAGGCCCGACAGTGCGGGGGGCACTGAAGCTTTCTTT CASRPDSAGGTEAFF
many TRBD1 TRBJ1-2 TRBV5-1 TGCGCCAGCAGCCCCGGGACAGGGGGCGCGGAGGGCTACACCTTC CASSPGTGGAEGYTF
NA NA TRBJ2-1 TRBV18 TGTGCCAGCTCACCACAGGGGCAGGTTTCTGGTGAGCAGTTCTTC CASSPQGQVSGEQFF
many TRBD2 TRBJ2-3 TRBV4-2 TGTGCCAGCAGCCAGATGGGACTAGCGGGAGTAGCCACAGATACGCAGTATTTT CASSQMGLAGVATDTQYF
few TRBD2 TRBJ2-1 TRBV5-6 TGTGCCAGCAGCTTGGATGCTAGCGGGGGGTCCTTTGCCTACAATGAGCAGTTCTTC CASSLDASGGSFAYNEQFF
NA TRBD1 TRBJ2-7 TRBV12-3/TRBV12-4 TGTGCCAGCAGCGCCGGACAGGGATCCTACGAGCAGTACTTC CASSAGQGSYEQYF
few TRBD2 TRBJ2-3 TRBV10-3 TGTGCCACGTGGCCGGGGGAGGGTGATACGCAGTATTTT CATWPGEGDTQYF
NA NA TRBJ1-1 TRBV10-1 TGCGCCAGCAGACTCGACGGCCGGAACATGAACACTGAAGCTTTCTTT CASRLDGRNMNTEAFF
few NA TRBJ2-2 TRBV4-1 TGCGCCAGCAGCCAACTCCCGGGGACGAACACCGGGGAGCTGTTTTTT CASSQLPGTNTGELFF